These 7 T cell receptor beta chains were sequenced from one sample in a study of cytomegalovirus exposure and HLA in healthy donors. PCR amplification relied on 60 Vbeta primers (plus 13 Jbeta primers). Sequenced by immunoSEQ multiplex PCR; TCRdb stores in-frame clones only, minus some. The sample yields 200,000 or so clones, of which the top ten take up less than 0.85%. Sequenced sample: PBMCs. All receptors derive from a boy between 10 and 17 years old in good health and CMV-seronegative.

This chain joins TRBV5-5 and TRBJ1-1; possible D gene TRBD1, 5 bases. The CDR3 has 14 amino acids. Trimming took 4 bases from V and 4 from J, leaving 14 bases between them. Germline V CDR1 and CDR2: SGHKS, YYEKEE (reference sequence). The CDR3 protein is CASSPPGGSTEAFF. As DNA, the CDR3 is TGTGCCAGCAGCCCCCCGGGGGGAAGCACTGAAGCTTTCTTT.

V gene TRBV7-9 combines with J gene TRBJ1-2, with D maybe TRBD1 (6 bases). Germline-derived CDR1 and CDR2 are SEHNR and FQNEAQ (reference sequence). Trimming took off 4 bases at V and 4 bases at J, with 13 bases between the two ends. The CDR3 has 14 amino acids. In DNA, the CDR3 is TGTGCCAGCAGCTCGAACAGGGTCCCCTATGGCTACACCTTC. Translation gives CASSSNRVPYGYTF.

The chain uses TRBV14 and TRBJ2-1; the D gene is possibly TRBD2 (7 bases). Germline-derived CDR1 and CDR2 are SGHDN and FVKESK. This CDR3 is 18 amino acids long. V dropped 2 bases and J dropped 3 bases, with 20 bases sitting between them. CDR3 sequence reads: CASSQSSPGGPFYNEQFF. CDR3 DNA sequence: TGTGCCAGCAGCCAATCCTCCCCCGGGGGGCCGTTCTACAATGAGCAGTTCTTC.

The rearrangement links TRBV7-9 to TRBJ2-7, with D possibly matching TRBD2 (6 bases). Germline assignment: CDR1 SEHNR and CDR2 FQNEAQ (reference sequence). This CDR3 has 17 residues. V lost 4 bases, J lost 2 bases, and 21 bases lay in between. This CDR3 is CASSSGFVGGITYEQYF. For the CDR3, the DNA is TGTGCCAGCAGCTCCGGTTTTGTCGGAGGGATCACCTACGAGCAGTACTTC.

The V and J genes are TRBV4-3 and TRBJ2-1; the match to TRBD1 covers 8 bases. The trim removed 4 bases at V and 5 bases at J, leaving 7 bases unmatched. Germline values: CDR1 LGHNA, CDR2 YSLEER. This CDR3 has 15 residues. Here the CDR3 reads CASSPSGTGNNEQFF. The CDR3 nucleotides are TGCGCCAGCAGCCCGTCAGGGACAGGTAACAATGAGCAGTTCTTC.

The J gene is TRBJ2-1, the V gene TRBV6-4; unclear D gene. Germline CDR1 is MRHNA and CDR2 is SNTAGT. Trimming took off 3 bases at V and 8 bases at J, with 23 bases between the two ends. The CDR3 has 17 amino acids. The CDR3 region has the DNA TGTGCCAGCAGTGATTTCGACCCCGCGGATCCATTCGATGAGCAGTTCTTC. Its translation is CASSDFDPADPFDEQFF.

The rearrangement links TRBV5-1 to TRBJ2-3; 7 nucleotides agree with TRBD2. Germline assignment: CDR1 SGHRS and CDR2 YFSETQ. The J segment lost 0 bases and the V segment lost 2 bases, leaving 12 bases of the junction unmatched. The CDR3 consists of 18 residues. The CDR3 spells CASSLYPSGGRSTDTQYF. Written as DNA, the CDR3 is TGCGCCAGCAGCTTATACCCTTCCGGCGGGAGAAGCACAGATACGCAGTATTTT.